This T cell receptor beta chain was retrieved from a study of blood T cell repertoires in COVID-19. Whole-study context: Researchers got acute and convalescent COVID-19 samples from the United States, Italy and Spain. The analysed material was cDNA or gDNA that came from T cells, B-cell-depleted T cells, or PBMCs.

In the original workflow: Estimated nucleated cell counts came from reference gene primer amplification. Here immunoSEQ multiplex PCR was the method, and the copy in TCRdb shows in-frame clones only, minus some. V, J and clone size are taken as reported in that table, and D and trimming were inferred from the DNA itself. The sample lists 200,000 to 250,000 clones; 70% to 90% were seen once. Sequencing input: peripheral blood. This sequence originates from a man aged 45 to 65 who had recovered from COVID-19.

CDR3 bases: TGTGCCAGAAGCTTGAAAGGGGTCCCCCAAAACATTCAGTACTTC. This sequence encodes CARSLKGVPQNIQYF. The chain recombines TRBV5-3 with TRBJ2-4, with D possibly being TRBD1 (5 bases). TRBV5-3 is sorted into the ORF group, with uncertain function. There are 15 residues in the CDR3. The ends were cut back, 1 base at V and 5 bases at J, with 13 bases in the middle.